The rows below give T cell receptor beta chains drawn from one sample of a study of blood T cell repertoires in COVID-19. Repertoires were generated with immunoSEQ multiplex PCR, while TCRdb's copy carries only in-frame clones and drops some. The table shows some 140,000 clones, with about 80% occurring only once. The sample consisted of peripheral blood. These TCRs come from a woman aged 55-69 years with acute or convalescent COVID-19. Both conserved end residues are part of each CDR3. Each record gives: J gene, V gene, CDR3 length, D gene, clone size, CDR3 protein, CDR3 DNA. A D gene is named only where the DNA matches it firmly. Clone size is stated in some rows and not others, as once, few, many or a class when expanded.

TRBJ2-5	TRBV12-5	16	TRBD1	once	CASGLPPGTVEETQYF	TGTGCTAGTGGTTTGCCTCCCGGGACAGTGGAGGAGACCCAGTACTTC
TRBJ1-2	TRBV9	15	TRBD1	-	CASSAGPQGVYGYTF	TGTGCCAGCAGCGCCGGTCCCCAGGGGGTCTATGGCTACACCTTC
TRBJ1-1	TRBV11-2	14	-	many	CASSSQERNTEAFF	TGTGCCAGCAGCTCCCAGGAAAGGAACACTGAAGCTTTCTTT
TRBJ2-3	TRBV4-1	18	TRBD2	-	CASSQLGLAGGLGDTQYF	TGCGCCAGCAGCCAATTAGGACTAGCGGGGGGGCTGGGGGATACGCAGTATTTT
TRBJ2-4	TRBV27	18	-	-	CASSLGARQMVTKNIQYF	TGTGCCAGCAGTTTAGGGGCCCGACAGATGGTGACCAAAAACATTCAGTACTTC
TRBJ1-1	TRBV18	16	TRBD1	-	CASSRVGGGRNTEAFF	TGTGCCAGCTCCAGGGTTGGAGGGGGCAGGAACACTGAAGCTTTCTTT
TRBJ1-6	TRBV2	16	-	-	CASSEGGSSYNSPLHF	TGTGCCAGCAGTGAAGGAGGCAGCTCCTATAATTCACCCCTCCACTTT
TRBJ1-6	TRBV6-6	15	TRBD1	-	CASSSRTGGDSPLHF	TGTGCCAGCAGTTCCCGGACAGGGGGGGATTCACCCCTCCACTTT
TRBJ2-1	TRBV7-3	17	TRBD1	-	CASSTTDRGPPYNEQFF	TGTGCCAGCAGCACCACGGACAGGGGACCTCCCTACAATGAGCAGTTCTTC
TRBJ2-3	TRBV9	18	TRBD2	few	CASSPLGGSGGATDTQYF	TGTGCCAGCAGCCCTTTAGGGGGGAGCGGGGGGGCCACAGATACGCAGTATTTT
TRBJ1-1	TRBV18	15	-	-	CASSPEAGPGTEAFF	TGTGCCAGCTCACCAGAGGCGGGGCCGGGCACTGAAGCTTTCTTT
TRBJ2-3	TRBV11-3	13	-	-	CASSPSELDTQYF	TGTGCCAGCAGCCCAAGTGAACTAGATACGCAGTATTTT
TRBJ2-2	TRBV7-8	15	TRBD1	-	CASSQDRLRTGELFF	TGTGCCAGCAGCCAGGACAGGTTGAGGACCGGGGAGCTGTTTTTT
TRBJ2-7	TRBV11-2	12	-	-	CASSLDRYEQYF	TGTGCCAGCAGCTTAGACCGCTACGAGCAGTACTTC
TRBJ2-1	TRBV3-1/TRBV3-2	15	-	-	CASSGLERGINEQFF	TGTGCCAGCAGTGGCCTCGAACGCGGCATCAATGAGCAGTTCTTC
TRBJ1-1	TRBV3-1/TRBV3-2	15	-	once	CASSPNGTPNTEAFF	TGTGCCAGCAGTCCTAACGGGACACCTAACACTGAAGCTTTCTTT
TRBJ2-2	TRBV30	15	TRBD2	-	CAWSEVGGGSGELFF	TGTGCCTGGAGTGAGGTCGGGGGGGGTAGCGGGGAGCTGTTTTTT
TRBJ1-6	TRBV6-6	15	TRBD1	-	CASSGGQVFNSPLHF	TGTGCCAGCAGTGGCGGACAGGTCTTCAATTCACCCCTCCACTTT
TRBJ1-1	TRBV5-4	17	-	-	CASFKTATGHMNTEAFF	TGTGCCAGCTTTAAGACCGCCACAGGGCACATGAACACTGAAGCTTTCTTT
TRBJ2-5	TRBV4-2	14	-	-	CASSKDSLQETQYF	TGTGCCAGCAGCAAGGACAGCCTCCAAGAGACCCAGTACTTC
TRBJ1-1	TRBV18	15	-	-	CASSPPSGQNTEAFF	TGTGCCAGCTCACCACCCTCGGGACAGAACACTGAAGCTTTCTTT
TRBJ1-2	TRBV9	14	TRBD1	-	CASSTRDSPYGYTF	TGTGCCAGCAGCACCCGGGACAGCCCATATGGCTACACCTTC
TRBJ1-4	TRBV7-2	15	TRBD1	once	CASSFNRGLSEKLFF	TGTGCCAGCAGCTTTAACAGGGGGCTGAGTGAAAAACTGTTTTTT
TRBJ1-2	TRBV28	13	-	-	CASSDVGGDGYTF	TGTGCCAGCAGTGATGTGGGGGGAGATGGCTACACCTTC
TRBJ2-5	TRBV29-1	10	-	-	CSVRQETQYF	TGCAGCGTACGGCAAGAGACCCAGTACTTC
TRBJ2-2	TRBV15	15	-	-	CATALNYGSAGELFF	TGTGCCACCGCCCTAAATTACGGGTCGGCCGGGGAGCTGTTTTTT
TRBJ1-5	TRBV7-3	18	TRBD1	-	CASSLRDRVPFSNQPQHF	TGTGCCAGCAGCCTACGGGACAGGGTTCCCTTTAGCAATCAGCCCCAGCATTTT
TRBJ1-4	TRBV5-4	14	-	-	CASSNSGVNEKLFF	TGTGCCAGCAGCAACTCAGGGGTAAATGAAAAACTGTTTTTT
TRBJ1-2	TRBV28	16	TRBD1	-	CASSSPRGRGTYGYTF	TGTGCCAGCAGTTCCCCCCGGGGCAGGGGGACTTATGGCTACACCTTC
TRBJ2-1	TRBV6-4	15	-	-	CASSPTVNSYNEQFF	TGTGCCAGCAGTCCCACAGTCAACTCCTACAATGAGCAGTTCTTC
TRBJ2-7	TRBV10-3	13	-	-	CAAGTGSSYEQYF	TGTGCCGCCGGGACTGGGAGCTCCTACGAGCAGTACTTC
TRBJ1-2	TRBV15	15	-	once	CATSRDQMRNYGYTF	TGTGCCACCAGCAGAGATCAAATGAGAAACTATGGCTACACCTTC
TRBJ2-7	TRBV20-1	11	-	-	CSAGGGHEQYF	TGCAGTGCTGGGGGGGGCCACGAGCAGTACTTC
TRBJ2-3	TRBV11-3	15	TRBD1	-	CASSPGQGRTDTQYF	TGTGCCAGCAGTCCGGGACAGGGCCGCACAGATACGCAGTATTTT